Below, 3 T cell receptor beta chains from the same sample are listed, as sequenced in a study of blood T cell repertoires in COVID-19. Libraries were prepared by immunoSEQ multiplex PCR; TCRdb keeps only in-frame clonotypes and omits some of them. Here the sample spans about 400,000 clones, approximately 87% being singletons. The sample consisted of PBMCs or T cells enriched from blood (not recorded which). The receptors were gathered from a man aged 35-49 years in a cohort exposed to, infected with or recovered from COVID-19 (not recorded which).

The chain joins TRBV7-8 to TRBJ1-5, with 9 bases aligning to TRBD1. The J segment lost 3 bases and the V segment lost 4 bases, leaving 7 bases of the junction unmatched. The CDR3 consists of 16 residues. Germline assignment: CDR1 SGHVS and CDR2 FQNEAQ. The CDR3 here is CASSSRRDRANQPQHF. CDR3 sequence (DNA): TGTGCCAGCAGCTCCCGCCGGGACAGGGCCAATCAGCCCCAGCATTTT.

This chain connects TRBV6-5 to TRBJ1-1, with D maybe TRBD1 (6 bases). Per germline, CDR1 MNHEY and CDR2 SVGAGI. Trimming left V 6 bases short and J 0 bases short, with 14 bases between. The CDR3 totals 15 residues. The CDR3 DNA reads as TGTGCCAGCAGCGGGGGGGCAGGGATGAACACTGAAGCTTTCTTT. It yields the protein CASSGGAGMNTEAFF.

The rearrangement uses TRBV28 and TRBJ2-3, with TRBD2 identical over 11 bases. Germline loops: CDR1 MDHEN, CDR2 SYDVKM. Unmatched junction bases numbered 9, after V lost 6 bases and J lost 4 bases. This CDR3 region has 16 residues. Here the CDR3 reads CASSLTLAGVADTQYF. The CDR3 coding sequence is TGTGCCAGCAGCCTCACACTAGCGGGAGTTGCAGATACGCAGTATTTT.